This TCR beta chain is drawn from a study of T cells in narcolepsy. Study at large: Healthy controls were enrolled alongside patients with narcolepsy type 1 or type 2.

Study results and limitations: Autoreactive clone sequences were missing from some blood memory CD4+ repertoires.

Remarks on this clone: Its target is not known.

Profiled with immunoSEQ multiplex PCR; TCRdb holds only in-frame clones, not every one. The table has some 30,000 clones, approximately 78% seen once; the top ten hold over 0.95%. The sequenced sample was CD45RA- memory CD4+ T cells from PBMCs. The receptor comes from a human donor with narcolepsy.

Here the CDR3 DNA reads TGCAGTGCTAGAGAGGAAACTGAAGCTTTCTTT. This translates into CSAREETEAFF. The chain carries TRBV20-1 and TRBJ1-1; D gene uncertain. The CDR3 contains 11 residues. With 0 bases removed from V and 5 bases from J, the gap between germline ends came to 4 bases. In germline, CDR1 is DFQATT, CDR2 SNEGSKA (reference sequence).